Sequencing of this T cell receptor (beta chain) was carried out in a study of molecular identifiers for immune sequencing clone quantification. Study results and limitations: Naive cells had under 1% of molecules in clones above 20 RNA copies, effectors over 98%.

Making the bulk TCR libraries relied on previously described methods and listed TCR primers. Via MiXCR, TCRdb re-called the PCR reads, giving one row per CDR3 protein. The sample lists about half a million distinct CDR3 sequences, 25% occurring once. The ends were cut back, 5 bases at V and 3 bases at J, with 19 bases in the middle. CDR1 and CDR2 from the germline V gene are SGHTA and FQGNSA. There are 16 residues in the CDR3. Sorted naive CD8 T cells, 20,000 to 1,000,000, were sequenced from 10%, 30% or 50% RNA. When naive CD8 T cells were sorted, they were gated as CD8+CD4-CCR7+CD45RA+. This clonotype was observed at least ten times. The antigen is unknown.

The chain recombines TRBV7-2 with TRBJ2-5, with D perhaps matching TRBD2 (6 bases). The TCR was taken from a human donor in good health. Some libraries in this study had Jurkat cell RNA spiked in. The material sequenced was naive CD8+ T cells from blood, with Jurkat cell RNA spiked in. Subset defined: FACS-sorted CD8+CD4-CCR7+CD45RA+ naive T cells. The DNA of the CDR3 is TGTGCCAGCAGCCCCCTGGGGGGTAGGAGCAAAGAGACCCAGTACTTC. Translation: CASSPLGGRSKETQYF.